This T cell receptor (beta chain) was identified in a study of post-analysis software for immune sequencing data. This clonotype was detected ten times or more. The junction had 2 bases not matched to a gene; V was cut back by 6 bases and J by 1 base. Germline CDR1 reads SQVTM; CDR2 reads ANQGSEA. There are 13 residues in the CDR3. The authors incorporated unique molecular identifiers into the TCR beta cDNA libraries. TCRdb redid the calling of the PCR reads with MiXCR, one entry per CDR3 protein. The sample includes about 160,000 distinct CDR3 sequences, roughly 40% seen only once; the top ten take around 30%.

The chain carries TRBV29-1 and TRBJ2-3, with TRBD1 identical over 9 bases. Sequenced here: blood, sampled after autologous hematopoietic stem cell transplantation. This TCR was sampled from a girl aged 5-17 years with multiple sclerosis. The chain's CDR3 is CSVRQGGTDTQYF. In DNA form, the CDR3 reads TGCAGCGTCCGACAGGGGGGCACAGATACGCAGTATTTT.